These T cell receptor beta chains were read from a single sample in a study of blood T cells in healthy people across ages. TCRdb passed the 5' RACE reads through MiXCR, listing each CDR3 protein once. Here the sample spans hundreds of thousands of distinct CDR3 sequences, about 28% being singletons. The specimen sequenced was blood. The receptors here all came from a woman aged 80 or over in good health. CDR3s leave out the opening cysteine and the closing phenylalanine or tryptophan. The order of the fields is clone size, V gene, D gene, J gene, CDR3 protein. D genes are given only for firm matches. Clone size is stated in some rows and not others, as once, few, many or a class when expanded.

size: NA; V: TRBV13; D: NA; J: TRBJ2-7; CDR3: ASSSHGGGGYEQY
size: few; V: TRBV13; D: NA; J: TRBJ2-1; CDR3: ASIQRRQGDNEQF
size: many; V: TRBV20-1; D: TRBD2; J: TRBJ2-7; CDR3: SAFGTSGSYEQY
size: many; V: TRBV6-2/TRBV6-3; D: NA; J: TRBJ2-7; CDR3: ASSYGLRASPYYEQY
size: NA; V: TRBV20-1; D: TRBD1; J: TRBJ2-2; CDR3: SARVQGRVGELF
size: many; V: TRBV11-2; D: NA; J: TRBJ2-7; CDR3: ASSSAYEQY
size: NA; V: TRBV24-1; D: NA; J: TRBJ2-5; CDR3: ATSDWGLSTRY
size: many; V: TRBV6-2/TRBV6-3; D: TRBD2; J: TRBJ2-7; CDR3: ASNWDYPYEQY
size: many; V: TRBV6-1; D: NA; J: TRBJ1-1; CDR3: ASSGPTVGTEAF
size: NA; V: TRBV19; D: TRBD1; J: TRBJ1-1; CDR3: ASRTGSEAF
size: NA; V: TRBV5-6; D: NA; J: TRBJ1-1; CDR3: ASSPTESGAFYTEAF
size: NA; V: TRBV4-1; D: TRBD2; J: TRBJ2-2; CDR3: DSTLRGGGSNTGELF
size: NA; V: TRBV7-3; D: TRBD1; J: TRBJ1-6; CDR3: ASSPSRGQESLH
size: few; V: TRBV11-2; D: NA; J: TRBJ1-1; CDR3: ANSLSGEGAF
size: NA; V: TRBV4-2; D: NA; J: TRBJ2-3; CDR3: ASSQEWEQTDTQY
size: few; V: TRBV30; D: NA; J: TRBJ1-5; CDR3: AWSGSGLGIQPQH
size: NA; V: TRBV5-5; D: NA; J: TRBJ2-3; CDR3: ASRGPQDTQY
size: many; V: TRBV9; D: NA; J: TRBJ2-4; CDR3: ASSAGGVGNIAKNIQY
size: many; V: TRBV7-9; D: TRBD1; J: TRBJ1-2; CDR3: ASSPKDRPNGYT
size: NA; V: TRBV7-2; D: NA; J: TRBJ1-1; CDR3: ASSLSGRANTEAF
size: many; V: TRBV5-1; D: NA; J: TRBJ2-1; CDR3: ASSLGRTYNEQF
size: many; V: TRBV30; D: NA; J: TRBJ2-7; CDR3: AWSDFREQY
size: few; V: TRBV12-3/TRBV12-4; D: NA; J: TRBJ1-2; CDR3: ASSPMRANYGYT
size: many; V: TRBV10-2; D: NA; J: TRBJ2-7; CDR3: ASKGAGLYEQY
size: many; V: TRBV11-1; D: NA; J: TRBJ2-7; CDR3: ASSRSVGGASNYEQY
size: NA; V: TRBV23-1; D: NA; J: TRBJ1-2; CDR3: ASSQSDSST
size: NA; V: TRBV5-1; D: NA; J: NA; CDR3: ASSLGEWGLEQY